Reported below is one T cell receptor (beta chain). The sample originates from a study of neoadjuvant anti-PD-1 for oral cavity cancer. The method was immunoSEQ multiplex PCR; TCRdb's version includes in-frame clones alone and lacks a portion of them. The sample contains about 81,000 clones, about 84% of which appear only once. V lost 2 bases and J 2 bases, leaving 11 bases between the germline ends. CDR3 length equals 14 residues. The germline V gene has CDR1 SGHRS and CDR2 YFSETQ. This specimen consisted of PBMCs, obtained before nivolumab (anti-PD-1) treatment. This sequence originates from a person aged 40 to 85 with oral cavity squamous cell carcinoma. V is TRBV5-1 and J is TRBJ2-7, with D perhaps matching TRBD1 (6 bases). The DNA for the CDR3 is TGCGCCAGCAGCTTTAGGACAGTTCCCTACGAGCAGTACTTC. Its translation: CASSFRTVPYEQYF.